One TCR beta chain is described in this entry. All enrollees were roughly 18 to 100 years old and from 20 to 30 US areas. Original data processing: How many nucleated cells were present was estimated from reference gene primer amplification. Repertoires were generated with immunoSEQ multiplex PCR, while TCRdb's copy carries only in-frame clones and drops some. D and trimming come from the DNA, and the V and J calls and clone size come from that table. Here the sample spans about 480,000 clones, 88% being singletons. These data come from a study of blood T cell repertoires in COVID-19. Across the whole study: COVID-19 samples, acute and convalescent, were from the United States, Italy and Spain. Nucleic acid was either cDNA or gDNA, and it came from T cells, B-cell-depleted T cells, or PBMCs.

The sequence derives from a middle-aged woman who had recovered from COVID-19. The sequenced sample was PBMCs or T cells enriched from blood (not recorded which).

The CDR3 sequence is CASSPWGLAGAGETQYF. The CDR3, as DNA: TGTGCCAGCTCACCATGGGGACTAGCGGGAGCAGGAGAGACCCAGTACTTC. The V call is TRBV18, the J call TRBJ2-5, with 14 bases aligning to TRBD2. The ends lost 2 bases at V and 4 bases at J; junction bases unmatched: 6. This CDR3 has 17 residues. The V gene's germline CDR1 is KGHSH and CDR2 LQKENI.